A single sample gave rise to the 23 T cell receptor beta chains below, sequenced in a study of tumor and adjacent non-tumor tissue in lung cancer (dated by TCRdb to the late 2010s). RNA was isolated from bulk unsorted tissue, and RNA quality was assessed with a NanoDrop ND-1000 and an Agilent 2100. Receptors were amplified or captured by multiplex PCR. The sequencer listed for this sample is Illumina HiSeq 2500. TCRbeta libraries were built by three rounds of nested PCR using primers (Table S4), following protocols modified from ARM-PCR. The public reads were quality trimmed at Q25 with fastp and then assembled into clones with MiXCR by TCRdb, keeping productive beta chains. When rows share a CDR3 protein, they turn into one entry using the most common DNA and genes. The sample table contains about 110,000 distinct CDR3 sequences; only one count was recorded for under 90% of them. Approximately 22% of the sample is in the top ten clones.

Sequenced material: lung tumor tissue. These receptors were collected from a man aged 65 to 85 with non-small cell lung cancer.

The chain recombines TRBV29-1 with TRBJ2-2; tentative D call: TRBD2 (5 bases). CDR3 length: 14 residues. Germline V gives CDR1 SQVTM, CDR2 ANQGSEA. V lost 6 bases, J lost 3 bases, and 14 bases lay in between. In nucleotides, the CDR3 is TGCAGCGTCGTTCGGACTGGGTACACCGGGGAGCTGTTTTTT. Its protein product is CSVVRTGYTGELFF.

This clonotype was seen just once. This chain connects TRBV5-6 to TRBJ1-1; tentatively, D is TRBD1 (6 bases). The CDR3 is made up of 13 amino acids. The germline gives CDR1 SGHDT, CDR2 YYEEEE. Trimming took 6 bases from V and 6 from J, leaving 15 bases between them. The CDR3 region is CASNTYRVAEAFF. CDR3 coding DNA: TGTGCCAGCAACACGTACAGGGTCGCTGAAGCTTTCTTT.

Remarks on this clonotype: As the CDR3 is not closed by the conserved phenylalanine or tryptophan, this likely results from a read error. Because the CDR3's place on the DNA is in doubt, the DNA is left out and the CDR3 is given as listed by TCRdb. This sequence joins TRBV12-3 or TRBV12-4 and TRBJ2-7; TRBD1 was called by the table and not checked on the DNA. The CDR3 comprises 17 residues, both ends counted. The CDR3 sequence is CASSFWGGGCRVLRAVI.

This chain links TRBV29-1 with TRBJ2-4; unclear D gene. The CDR3 consists of 14 residues. The V gene's germline CDR1 is SQVTM and CDR2 ANQGSEA. The V and J ends lost 8 bases and 2 bases respectively, with 16 bases between them. The CDR3 DNA reads as TGCAGCCTTATCCCTGGGGTGTCCAAAAACATTCAGTACTTC. Translating it yields CSLIPGVSKNIQYF.

Points on this clonotype: A much larger clone differs from this one at a single base, so this may be a read error. The gene calls are TRBV20-1 and TRBJ2-4; D unresolved. Germline-derived CDR1 and CDR2 are DFQATT and SNEGSKA (reference sequence). CDR3 length: 14 amino acids. The CDR3 loop is CSARSTPAINIQYF. CDR3 nucleotide sequence: TGCAGTGCTAGGAGTACACCAGCCATAAACATTCAGTACTTC.

DNA of the CDR3: TGTGCCAGCAGATCCCTAGCGGGAGTGTGCAATGAGCAGTTCTTC. Translating it yields CASRSLAGVCNEQFF. This chain links TRBV6-5 with TRBJ2-1; 10 nucleotides align to TRBD2. The CDR3 length is 15 residues. J gave up 6 bases and V 6 bases, and 8 bases lay outside the gene matches. CDR1 is MNHEY, CDR2 SVGAGI, per germline.

The chain couples TRBV29-1 to TRBJ2-7; no firm D call. Germline V gene sequence: CDR1 SQVTM, CDR2 ANQGSEA. The CDR3 totals 12 residues. CDR3 sequence reads: CGLDDASYEQYF. For the CDR3, the DNA is TGCGGCCTTGATGACGCTTCCTACGAGCAGTACTTC.

With respect to this clonotype: One end of the junction varies from germline; a read error may be responsible. The chain has TRBV6-5 and TRBJ2-7; 10 nucleotides match TRBD2. Germline lookup yields CDR1 MNHEY and CDR2 SVGAGI. The CDR3 runs 16 residues. The chain's CDR3 is CASRYSTGTSVREQYF. The CDR3, as DNA: TGTGCCAGCAGGTACTCTACCGGGACTAGCGTTCGCGAGCAGTACTTC.

In regard to this clonotype: This CDR3 is missing its conserved last phenylalanine or tryptophan, likely due to a read error. The DNA is omitted, as the CDR3 cannot be located on it reliably, and the CDR3 follows TCRdb's listing. The rearrangement uses TRBV11-1 and TRBJ1-2. The length of the CDR3 is 12 amino acids, counting both ends. In germline, CDR1 is SGHAT, CDR2 FQDESV (reference sequence). The CDR3 sequence is CDSSLYRYGYTL.

Regarding this clonotype: One junction end does not reproduce the germline sequence, and a read error may be involved. The chain joins TRBV4-2 to TRBJ1-4; possibly TRBD1 for D (5 bases). CDR1 is LGHNA, CDR2 YNFKEQ, per germline. The CDR3 is made up of 17 amino acids. CDR3 residues: CAISQDLLRGYRRKLFF. CDR3 bases: TGTGCCATCAGCCAAGATCTTTTAAGGGGATATCGGAGGAAACTGTTTTTT.

This clonotype came up a few times. This may arise from a read error, as a much more abundant clone is one base away. The chain has TRBV20-1 and TRBJ2-1; TRBD1 or TRBD2 may be the D gene (5 bases each). The CDR3 length is 14 residues. Looked up from germline, CDR1 is DFQATT and CDR2 is SNEGSKA (reference sequence). Trimming shortened V by 7 bases and J by 0 bases, and 13 bases separated the two germline ends. DNA of the CDR3: TGCAGTGTTGCCGGGGCAGGCTCCTACAATGAGCAGTTCTTC. Encoded protein: CSVAGAGSYNEQFF.

For this clonotype: The junction departs from the called germline gene at one end, perhaps through a read error. This chain connects TRBV6-5 to TRBJ1-4; a possible D gene is TRBD1 (6 bases). Germline assignment: CDR1 MNHEY and CDR2 SVGAGI. The CDR3 spans 15 residues. The CDR3 region has the DNA TGTGCCGGCAGATCTGTGCAGGGGAGAGGTGAAAAACTGTTTTTT. This codes for CAGRSVQGRGEKLFF.

Turning to this clonotype: Mismatch with germline at one junction end may stem from a read error. The chain joins TRBV11-2 to TRBJ2-5; 8 nucleotides agree with TRBD2. Germline V gene sequence: CDR1 SGHAT, CDR2 FQNNGV. There are 17 residues in the CDR3. The CDR3 DNA is TGTGACAGCAGTATAGGGACTAGTCGGGAATTCGGGGAGACCCAGTACTTC. Translated, it gives CDSSIGTSREFGETQYF.

The chain has TRBV6-2 or TRBV6-3 and TRBJ2-5, with unresolved D. The V and J ends lost 4 bases and 5 bases respectively, with 14 bases between them. This CDR3 is 14 amino acids long. Germline V lookup: CDR1 MNHEY, CDR2 SVGEGT. CDR3 loop: CASSCDERAETQYF. CDR3 sequence (DNA): TGTGCCAGCAGTTGCGATGAGAGAGCGGAGACCCAGTACTTC.

About this clonotype: A read error is possible here, since a much larger clone lies one base away. This chain links TRBV28 with TRBJ2-3; weak D call: TRBD2 (5 bases). CDR1 MDHEN and CDR2 SYDVKM come from the germline V gene. The CDR3 extends over 14 amino acids. CDR3 sequence (DNA): TGTGCCAGCTCTAGAACTCCTAGCAAAGATACGCAGTATTTT. This gives the protein CASSRTPSKDTQYF.

The J gene is TRBJ2-3, the V gene TRBV4-1, with 8 bases identical to TRBD2. J lost 6 bases, V lost 2 bases, and 10 bases had no gene match. Germline V CDR1 and CDR2: MGHRA, YSYEKL. This CDR3 spans 16 amino acids. The CDR3 region is CASSQRTGGPFDTQYF. For the CDR3, the DNA is TGCGCCAGCAGCCAAAGAACGGGGGGGCCTTTTGATACGCAGTATTTT.

This clonotype was seen a single time. The chain employs TRBV6-1 and TRBJ1-4; TRBD1 matches 10 bases. The CDR3 is 15 residues long. Per germline, CDR1 MNHNS and CDR2 SASEGT. The V gene end was trimmed by 8 bases and the J gene end by 8 bases; junction bases not matched to a gene: 11. The CDR3 sequence is CASHATGGLGEKLFF. CDR3 bases: TGTGCCAGCCATGCGACAGGGGGCTTAGGGGAAAAACTGTTTTTT.

Worth noting for this clonotype: A clone one base away is much larger, so this may be a read error. The gene calls are TRBV20-1 and TRBJ1-5; possible D gene TRBD1, 5 bases. CDR1 and CDR2 from the germline V gene are DFQATT and SNEGSKA (reference sequence). CDR3 length: 14 amino acids. The CDR3 is CSADGGGVGQLQHF. CDR3 DNA sequence: TGCAGTGCTGACGGTGGAGGGGTCGGGCAGCTCCAGCATTTT.

V is TRBV11-2 and J is TRBJ2-3, with D possibly TRBD1 on 5 matching bases. The CDR3 is made up of 16 amino acids. Germline CDR1 and CDR2: SGHAT and FQNNGV. CDR3 sequence (DNA): TGTGGTAGTAGCTTAACTCAGGGTGGAAGCACAGATACGCAGTATTTT. Protein sequence: CGSSLTQGGSTDTQYF.

As concerns this clonotype: Its ends do not fully match the called genes, so a read error is possible. The rearrangement links TRBV5-4 to TRBJ2-7; TRBD1 agrees at 10 bases. Germline V gene sequence: CDR1 SGHNT, CDR2 YYREEE (reference sequence). This CDR3 region has 15 residues. The CDR3 sequence is CASSKDWDRGGEQYF. In nucleotides, the CDR3 is TGTGCCAGCAGCAAGGATTGGGACAGGGGAGGCGAGCAGTACTTT.

This chain joins TRBV29-1 and TRBJ1-2; 10 bases map to TRBD1. The CDR3 extends over 14 amino acids. Germline V lookup: CDR1 SQVTM, CDR2 ANQGSEA. V lost 8 bases, J lost 7 bases, and 13 bases stayed unmatched. The CDR3 region is CSLQVPGQGSGYTF. CDR3 sequence (DNA): TGCAGCCTTCAAGTTCCGGGACAGGGGAGTGGCTACACCTTC.

This clonotype appeared once. Since the CDR3 does not end with the conserved phenylalanine or tryptophan, this likely comes from a read error. This chain uses TRBV7-9 with TRBJ1-2; 8 nucleotides agree with TRBD1. CDR1 is SEHNR, CDR2 FQNEAQ, per germline (reference sequence). This CDR3 comprises 15 residues. The CDR3 protein is CASSVKQGDNYDYTS. The CDR3 DNA sequence: TGTGCCAGCAGCGTCAAACAGGGGGATAACTATGACTACACCTCC.

The chain couples TRBV5-4 to TRBJ2-7, with D perhaps given as TRBD1 or TRBD2 (5 bases each). CDR3 length: 15 residues. Germline CDR1 reads SGHNT; CDR2 reads YYREEE (reference sequence). CDR3 coding DNA: TGTATCAGCAACTTGGGACCGGGACCGACCTACGAGCAGTACTTC. It encodes CISNLGPGPTYEQYF.